This T cell receptor beta chain was found in a study of identical twins. Losses at the gene ends were 6 bases for V and 3 bases for J; bases not matched to a gene: 10. Per germline, CDR1 MNHEY and CDR2 SMNVEV (reference sequence). The CDR3 spans 15 residues. Study conclusions and caveats: There was more out-of-frame TCR alpha sharing in monozygotic twins than models estimated. The abundant beta clonotypes from cord blood had fewer insertions, and memory repertoires had none of this. Researchers reported excess low generation probability among twin-shared out-of-frame alpha sequences.

Each CDR3 protein is one row after TCRdb ran MiXCR on the 5' RACE reads. Here the sample spans 1.5 million to 2 million distinct CDR3 sequences, roughly 35% being singletons. A remark on this clonotype: Its antigen remains unidentified.

Sample: cord blood. The TCR sequence derives from a newborn girl in good health. The chain has TRBV27 and TRBJ2-7, with TRBD1 matching over 8 bases. Here the CDR3 reads CASSPRQGTNYEQYF. Written as DNA, the CDR3 is TGTGCCAGCAGCCCCCGACAGGGGACGAACTACGAGCAGTACTTC.